Presented here are 11 T cell receptor beta chains from one specimen sequenced in a study of T-cell reconstitution after alpha-beta-depleted transplantation in children (dated by TCRdb to about 2016). Reading the label with the study, this specimen's treatment or condition is: allogeneic hematopoietic cell transplantation with graft depleted of TCRalphabeta T cells and CD19 B cells. Receptor libraries were prepared by PCR. The run used an Illumina HiSeq 2500. TCR library preparation used molecular barcoding, with unique molecular identifiers applied to normalize quantification of the TCRbeta repertoire. TCRdb trimmed the raw reads at Q25, called clones with MiXCR and kept productive beta chains. Each entry merges the rows of one CDR3 protein and shows their most common DNA and genes. The sample table shows 500,000 to 650,000 distinct CDR3 sequences, and over 10% are seen once. The top ten clones comprise about 2.2% of the sample.

The sample here was PBMCs, mostly from graft donor cells, taken 360 days after TCRalphabeta/CD19-depleted stem cell transplant. The receptors were sampled from a male patient between 10 and 17 years old who had a stem cell transplant for acute myeloid leukemia, so the T cells may come from the graft donor.

Concerning this clonotype: A junction end diverges from the germline sequence, so it may reflect a read error. The J gene is TRBJ2-7, the V gene TRBV20-1; no clear D gene. CDR3 length: 13 residues. Germline V gene lookup returns CDR1 DFQATT and CDR2 SNEGSKA (reference sequence). CDR3 in DNA: TGCACTGCTAGAGTTCTCTTCTCCTACGAGCAGTACTTC. This codes for CTARVLFSYEQYF.

This clonotype has more than one count but fewer than ten. The chain is built from TRBV20-1 and TRBJ2-7; 7 bases agree with TRBD2. V lost 5 bases to trimming and J lost 6 bases; unmatched junction nucleotides: 13. Germline V gives CDR1 DFQATT, CDR2 SNEGSKA (reference sequence). CDR3 length: 14 residues. The CDR3 reads CSALQGGWEREQYF. CDR3 DNA: TGCAGTGCTCTTCAGGGAGGGTGGGAGCGCGAGCAGTACTTC.

This clonotype was found a few times. V and J are TRBV12-3 or TRBV12-4 and TRBJ2-1; the D gene is possibly TRBD1 (7 bases). This CDR3 comprises 14 residues. V was cut by 6 bases and J by 4 bases, with 13 bases left in between. The CDR3 is CASSAGQIYNEQFF. The CDR3 coding sequence is TGTGCCAGCAGCGCGGGACAGATTTACAATGAGCAGTTCTTC.

This clonotype was recorded at least ten times. This rearrangement joins TRBV29-1 to TRBJ1-2; 11 bases align to TRBD1. The CDR3 has 14 residues. Germline CDR1 is SQVTM and CDR2 is ANQGSEA. V lost 7 bases to trimming and J lost 4 bases; unmatched junction nucleotides: 8. The CDR3 bases are TGCAGCGCCGGCGGACAGGGGGCCCCCTATGGCTACACCTTC. Amino acid sequence: CSAGGQGAPYGYTF. Full variable domain (missing parts from reference TRBV29-1 and TRBJ1-2): SAVISQKPSRDICQRGTSLTIQCQVDSQVTMMFWYRQQPGQSLTLIATANQGSEATYESGFVIDKFPISRPNLTFSTLTVSNMSPEDSSIYLCSAGGQGAPYGYTFGSGTRLTVV.

This chain links TRBV5-1 with TRBJ2-3; weak D call: TRBD2 (5 bases). CDR3 length equals 14 residues. In germline, CDR1 is SGHRS, CDR2 YFSETQ. Trimming shortened V by 4 bases and J by 3 bases, and 12 bases separated the two germline ends. The CDR3 DNA sequence: TGCGCCAGCAGCCGGAGGAGCGTGACAGATACGCAGTATTTT. Residues: CASSRRSVTDTQYF.

This clonotype was found a few times. The chain links TRBV20-1 to TRBJ2-1; D may be TRBD2 (7 bases). The V gene lost 1 base and the J gene lost 8 bases, with 18 bases spanning the gap. The CDR3 has 15 residues. Germline CDR1 and CDR2: DFQATT and SNEGSKA (reference sequence). The DNA for the CDR3 is TGCAGTGCTAGAGGGGGGGGACATCCCACGGATGAGCAGTTCTTC. Translation: CSARGGGHPTDEQFF.

This clonotype was observed many times. The chain has TRBV12-3 or TRBV12-4 and TRBJ2-1, with D possibly matching TRBD2 (6 bases). With 2 bases removed from V and 3 bases from J, the gap between germline ends came to 17 bases. This CDR3 has 17 residues. The CDR3 DNA is TGTGCCAGCAGTTTAATGGTGGGAGGTTTATTCTACAATGAGCAGTTCTTC. As protein: CASSLMVGGLFYNEQFF.

This clonotype was seen only a few times. This chain links TRBV30 with TRBJ2-5; D gene unclear. This CDR3 has 11 residues. CDR1 GTSNPN and CDR2 SVGIG come from the germline V gene (reference sequence). The V end was cut by 0 bases, the J end by 5 bases, with 4 bases between. The DNA of the CDR3 is TGTGCCTGGAGTGTACCCGAGACCCAGTACTTC. This sequence encodes CAWSVPETQYF.

This clonotype has at least ten counts. The V and J genes are TRBV29-1 and TRBJ2-7, with D possibly called TRBD1 or TRBD2 (5 bases each). The CDR3 has 14 amino acids. Germline assignment: CDR1 SQVTM and CDR2 ANQGSEA. V was cut by 7 bases and J by 4 bases, with 20 bases left in between. The DNA of the CDR3 is TGCAGCGCGACACGACCTGGGGGTTTATACGAGCAGTACTTC. This sequence encodes CSATRPGGLYEQYF.

This clonotype occurred many times. This sequence joins TRBV20-1 and TRBJ2-7; D is unresolved. Between the trimmed V and J ends, which lost 5 bases and 2 bases, there was a span of 7 bases. Germline CDR1 reads DFQATT; CDR2 reads SNEGSKA (reference sequence). This CDR3 is built from 11 residues. The CDR3 loop is CSARSTYEQYF. The CDR3 coding sequence is TGCAGTGCTCGTTCTACCTACGAGCAGTACTTC.

This clonotype was seen many times. The rearrangement joins TRBV12-3 or TRBV12-4 to TRBJ2-7; tentative D call: TRBD2 (6 bases). V dropped 6 bases and J dropped 3 bases, with 9 bases sitting between them. CDR3 length: 12 amino acids. The CDR3: CASSWGGYEQYF. The CDR3 region has the DNA TGTGCCAGCAGCTGGGGAGGCTACGAGCAGTACTTC.